These 10 T cell receptor beta chains were sequenced from one sample in a study of cytomegalovirus exposure and HLA in healthy donors. With 60 Vbeta and 13 Jbeta primers, the PCR was carried out. The data were produced by immunoSEQ multiplex PCR, yet TCRdb's version contains in-frame clones alone and is incomplete. The data hold 85,000 to 100,000 clones, with around 82% observed a single time. Source material: PBMCs. The receptors were gathered from a man aged 35-49 years in good health and CMV-seronegative.

The genes are TRBV2 and TRBJ1-5, with 7 bases aligning to TRBD1. J was trimmed by 0 bases and V by 4 bases; bases with no gene match: 6. The germline gives CDR1 SNHLY, CDR2 FYNNEI. The CDR3 is 16 residues long. Here the CDR3 reads CASSVQGPHSNQPQHF. CDR3 sequence (DNA): TGTGCCAGCAGTGTACAGGGGCCACATAGCAATCAGCCCCAGCATTTT. Combining the CDR3 with reference TRBV2 and TRBJ1-5 gives the whole variable domain EPEVTQTPSHQVTQMGQEVILRCVPISNHLYFYWYRQILGQKVEFLVSFYNNEISEKSEIFDDQFSVERPDGSNFTLKIRSTKLEDSAMYFCASSVQGPHSNQPQHFGDGTRLSIL.

This clone has a single count. The chain joins TRBV30 to TRBJ2-3; 8 positions agree with TRBD2. The germline gives CDR1 GTSNPN, CDR2 SVGIG (reference sequence). The CDR3 totals 14 residues. V gave up 4 bases and J gave up 1 base; unmatched junction bases: 4. CDR3 coding DNA: TGTGCCTGGAACCTAGCGGGTGGCACAGATACGCAGTATTTT. Residues: CAWNLAGGTDTQYF.

V is TRBV2 and J is TRBJ1-5; 8 nucleotides match TRBD1. In germline, CDR1 is SNHLY, CDR2 FYNNEI. The CDR3 is made up of 17 amino acids. With V trimmed by 7 bases and J by 4 bases, 15 bases remained unmatched. CDR3 in amino acids: CASTGGMPTGANQPQHF. The CDR3 region has the DNA TGTGCCAGCACCGGAGGGATGCCGACAGGGGCTAATCAGCCCCAGCATTTT.

The chain recombines TRBV2 with TRBJ2-5, with 8 bases fitting TRBD1. The DNA end is more similar to TRBJ2-7, so the J call may be wrong. This CDR3 region has 15 residues. Germline V CDR1 and CDR2: SNHLY, FYNNEI. In nucleotides, the CDR3 is TGTGCCAGCAGTGAAGGAAGACAGGGGCCTTACGAGCAGTACTTC. The encoded protein is CASSEGRQGPYEQYF.

The chain recombines TRBV6-5 with TRBJ2-7; the match to TRBD1 covers 8 bases. CDR1 MNHEY and CDR2 SVGAGI come from the germline V gene. The CDR3 has 15 residues. With V trimmed by 5 bases and J by 1 base, 7 bases remained unmatched. The DNA of the CDR3 is TGTGCCAGCAGTCTAGGACAGGGTATTTCCTACGAGCAGTACTTC. Amino acid sequence: CASSLGQGISYEQYF.

This clone was counted a few times. V and J are TRBV2 and TRBJ2-5; D might be TRBD2 (5 bases). The CDR3 extends over 16 amino acids. In germline, CDR1 is SNHLY, CDR2 FYNNEI. Deletions cut 3 bases from V and 5 bases from J, with 19 bases between. The CDR3: CASSDESTRTGETQYF. The CDR3 coding sequence is TGTGCCAGCAGTGATGAGTCGACTCGAACGGGGGAGACCCAGTACTTC.

This clone showed up just a few times. The CDR3 reads CAWGDRANQPQHF. CDR3 DNA sequence: TGTGCCTGGGGCGACAGGGCCAATCAGCCCCAGCATTTT. V usage is TRBV30 and J usage is TRBJ1-5; TRBD1 agrees at 7 bases. The V segment lost 5 bases and the J segment 3 bases; nucleotides outside the gene matches: 4. CDR3 size: 13 residues. CDR1 GTSNPN and CDR2 SVGIG come from the germline V gene (reference sequence).

The rearrangement uses TRBV4-1 and TRBJ1-1, with D possibly TRBD1 on 5 matching bases. Germline V lookup: CDR1 MGHRA, CDR2 YSYEKL. There are 15 residues in the CDR3. V was pared by 3 bases and J by 12 bases, with 23 bases between. The CDR3 nucleotides read TGCGCCAGCAGCCAGGCTAAAGTAGGACAAGGCTATACTTTCTTT. Translated, it gives CASSQAKVGQGYTFF.

The chain joins TRBV5-1 to TRBJ1-1; 9 bases match TRBD1. The junction had 6 bases not matched to a gene; V was cut back by 3 bases and J by 0 bases. Germline CDR1 SGHRS, CDR2 YFSETQ. This CDR3 is built from 16 residues. The CDR3 sequence: CASSWTDRGMNTEAFF. The CDR3 DNA is TGCGCCAGCAGCTGGACCGACAGGGGGATGAACACTGAAGCTTTCTTT.

This chain uses TRBV10-1 with TRBJ2-1, with 13 bases matching TRBD2. Germline CDR1 is WNHNN and CDR2 is SYGVQD (reference sequence). Unmatched junction bases numbered 6, after V lost 2 bases and J lost 2 bases. The CDR3 extends over 18 amino acids. Here the CDR3 DNA reads TGCGCCAGCAGTGAGCCCTGGACTAGCGGGAGCCCCTACAATGAGCAGTTCTTC. This sequence encodes CASSEPWTSGSPYNEQFF.